These 14 T cell receptor beta chains share one sample of origin, sequenced in a study of PD-L1 blockade in urothelial cancer. Noted time point: peripheral blood 6 weeks after treatment start. Assay: immunoSEQ multiplex PCR; the TCRdb copy retains only in-frame clones and omits some. The sample carries about 36,000 clones, 84% recorded once. Sample: PBMCs, taken around atezolizumab (anti-PD-L1) treatment. These receptors were obtained from a man in his forties with urothelial cancer.

V and J are TRBV6-1 and TRBJ1-1, with no clear D. Germline CDR1 is MNHNS and CDR2 is SASEGT. The CDR3 covers 12 residues. V gave up 7 bases and J gave up 5 bases, with 11 bases separating them. CDR3 bases: TGTGCCAGCATGAGGGAAGGGACTGAAGCTTTCTTT. It encodes CASMREGTEAFF.

The chain combines TRBV27 with TRBJ2-5, with TRBD2 matching over 12 bases. Germline V gives CDR1 MNHEY, CDR2 SMNVEV (reference sequence). This CDR3 has 19 amino acids. V shed 2 bases and J 2 bases; nucleotides not matched to a gene: 12. The CDR3 DNA sequence: TGTGCCAGCAGTTTACGGGGAATTTCCGGACTAGCGGGACAAGAGACCCAGTACTTC. Translation: CASSLRGISGLAGQETQYF.

V gene TRBV19 combines with J gene TRBJ2-5, with 12 bases lining up with TRBD2. This CDR3 is 15 amino acids long. V was clipped by 5 bases and J by 5 bases; unmatched bases: 6. CDR1 and CDR2 from the germline V gene are LNHDA and SQIVND (reference sequence). The CDR3 loop is CASSLGTSGSETQYF. CDR3 bases: TGTGCCAGTAGTCTCGGGACTAGCGGGTCGGAGACCCAGTACTTC.

This sequence joins TRBV12-5 and TRBJ1-1; 8 nucleotides line up with TRBD1. Germline values: CDR1 LGHNT, CDR2 FRNRAP. V lost 3 bases, J lost 8 bases, and 8 bases stayed unmatched. This CDR3 region has 14 residues. CDR3 protein: CASGFRTGSTEAFF. Here the CDR3 DNA reads TGTGCTAGTGGTTTCCGGACAGGGTCTACCGAAGCTTTCTTT.

This clone was picked up a small number of times. The CDR3 reads CASSLYDRGYEKLFF. In nucleotides, the CDR3 is TGTGCCAGCAGCTTATACGACAGGGGGTATGAAAAACTGTTTTTT. The rearrangement joins TRBV7-9 to TRBJ1-4; 9 bases are a match to TRBD1. The trim removed 2 bases at V and 6 bases at J, leaving 4 bases unmatched. Germline V gives CDR1 SEHNR, CDR2 FQNEAQ (reference sequence). The CDR3 has 15 residues.

The chain is built from TRBV9 and TRBJ1-1; D might be TRBD1 (6 bases). V lost 3 bases and J 3 bases, leaving 15 bases between the germline ends. In germline, CDR1 is SGDLS, CDR2 YYNGEE. The CDR3 length is 15 residues. The CDR3 reads CASSGGGRGDTEAFF. CDR3 nucleotides: TGTGCCAGCAGCGGCGGGGGGCGAGGGGACACTGAAGCTTTCTTT.

This clone was picked up one time. This chain joins TRBV18 and TRBJ2-2; 10 positions agree with TRBD1. The ends lost 3 bases at V and 5 bases at J; junction bases unmatched: 6. There are 16 residues in the CDR3. CDR1 is KGHSH, CDR2 LQKENI, per germline. The CDR3 loop reads CASSPPGTGETGELFF. The CDR3 nucleotides read TGTGCCAGCTCACCTCCCGGGACAGGGGAAACCGGGGAGCTGTTTTTT.

The rearrangement joins TRBV11-2 to TRBJ2-1; TRBD2 aligns across 9 bases. The trim removed 1 base at V and 10 bases at J, leaving 5 bases unmatched. The CDR3 runs to 14 residues. Germline-derived CDR1 and CDR2 are SGHAT and FQNNGV. DNA for the CDR3: TGTGCCAGCAGCTTAGGGGGACTAGCAGGCGAGCAGTTCTTC. Translation gives CASSLGGLAGEQFF.

The chain has TRBV19 and TRBJ1-1; possible D gene TRBD1, 6 bases. V shed 7 bases and J shed 1 base, with 13 bases lying between them. Germline loops: CDR1 LNHDA, CDR2 SQIVND (reference sequence). This CDR3 has 14 residues. CDR3 nucleotides: TGTGCCAGTACCGAACAGGGTTCGAACACTGAAGCTTTCTTT. Amino acids: CASTEQGSNTEAFF.

The DNA of the CDR3 is TGTGCCAGCAGCCCCACTAGCGGGAGTTTGAATGAGCAGTTCTTC. This translates into CASSPTSGSLNEQFF. V usage is TRBV9 and J usage is TRBJ2-1, with 11 bases identical to TRBD2. V shed 4 bases and J 7 bases; nucleotides not matched to a gene: 7. Germline loops: CDR1 SGDLS, CDR2 YYNGEE. This CDR3 region has 15 residues. The full variable domain, in which reference TRBV9 and TRBJ2-1 provide the parts outside the CDR3, is DSGVTQTPKHLITATGQRVTLRCSPRSGDLSVYWYQQSLDQGLQFLIQYYNGEERAKGNILERFSAQQFPDLHSELNLSSLELGDSALYFCASSPTSGSLNEQFFGPGTRLTVL.

The V and J genes are TRBV4-3 and TRBJ2-5; TRBD2 might be the D (6 bases). V lost 1 base, J lost 2 bases, and 11 bases lay in between. The CDR3 contains 15 residues. Per germline, CDR1 LGHNA and CDR2 YSLEER. DNA of the CDR3: TGCGCCAGCAGCCAAGGGATCGGGACTCAAGAGACCCAGTACTTC. Its protein is CASSQGIGTQETQYF.

This chain uses TRBV28 with TRBJ2-7, with 13 bases that match TRBD2. CDR1 is MDHEN, CDR2 SYDVKM, per germline. The CDR3 totals 15 residues. V lost 4 bases to trimming and J lost 4 bases; unmatched junction nucleotides: 4. The DNA of the CDR3 is TGTGCCAGCAGTTCCACTAGCGGGAGGGCGTACGAGCAGTACTTC. Translating it yields CASSSTSGRAYEQYF.

The chain joins TRBV28 to TRBJ2-5, with a tentative D call TRBD1 (6 bases). The CDR3 spans 12 residues. Trimming removed 5 bases at V and 5 bases at J, with 9 bases between. The germline gives CDR1 MDHEN, CDR2 SYDVKM. The chain's CDR3 is CASSQGYETQYF. The DNA for the CDR3 is TGTGCCAGCAGTCAGGGGTACGAGACCCAGTACTTC.

The table lists this clone with a count of one. This chain joins TRBV12-5 and TRBJ2-3; TRBD1 matches 8 bases. The junction had 3 bases not matched to a gene; V was cut back by 1 base and J by 3 bases. Germline V gene data show CDR1 as LGHNT and CDR2 as FRNRAP. The CDR3 length is 15 residues. The CDR3 spells CASGLGTGRTDTQYF. DNA of the CDR3: TGTGCTAGTGGTTTGGGGACAGGGAGGACAGATACGCAGTATTTT.